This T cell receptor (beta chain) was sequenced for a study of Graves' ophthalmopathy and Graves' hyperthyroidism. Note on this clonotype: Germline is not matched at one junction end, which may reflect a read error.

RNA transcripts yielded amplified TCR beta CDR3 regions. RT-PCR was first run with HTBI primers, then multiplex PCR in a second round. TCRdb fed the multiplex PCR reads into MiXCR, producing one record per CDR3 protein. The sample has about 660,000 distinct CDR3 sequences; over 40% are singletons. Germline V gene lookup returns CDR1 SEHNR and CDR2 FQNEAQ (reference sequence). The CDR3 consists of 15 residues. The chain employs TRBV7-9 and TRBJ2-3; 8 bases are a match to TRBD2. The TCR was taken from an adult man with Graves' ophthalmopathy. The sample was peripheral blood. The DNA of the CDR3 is TGCGCCAGCAGCTTCTTACGGGAGGGCACCCCTACGCAGTATTTT. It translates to CASSFLREGTPTQYF.